The 16 T cell receptor beta chains listed next were all sequenced from one sample in a study of T cell repertoires in ileal Crohn's disease. The protocol was immunoSEQ multiplex PCR, while the TCRdb copy is restricted to in-frame clones and leaves out a portion. This table has some 30,000 clones, about 81% appearing once. What was sequenced was ileal tissue. The receptors here all came from an adult with Crohn's disease.

This clone was counted a single time. This chain connects TRBV7-3 to TRBJ2-1; 7 bases align to TRBD1. Germline CDR1 SGHTA, CDR2 FQGTGA. The V segment lost 6 bases and the J segment 0 bases; nucleotides outside the gene matches: 5. This CDR3 spans 15 amino acids. CDR3 in amino acids: CASSPGDSSYNEQFF. CDR3 DNA: TGTGCCAGCAGTCCCGGGGACAGCTCCTACAATGAGCAGTTCTTC. Based on the CDR3 plus reference TRBV7-3 and TRBJ2-1, the full variable domain is GAGVSQTPSNKVTEKGKYVELRCDPISGHTALYWYRQSLGQGPEFLIYFQGTGAADDSGLPNDRFFAVRPEGSVSTLKIQRTERGDSAVYLCASSPGDSSYNEQFFGPGTRLTVL.

The genes are TRBV11-2 and TRBJ1-1; D ambiguous. The CDR3 covers 13 residues. Per the germline V gene, CDR1 is SGHAT and CDR2 is FQNNGV. Deletions cut 2 bases from V and 3 bases from J, with 7 bases between. The DNA of the CDR3 is TGTGCCAGCAGCTTAACTTTTGACACTGAAGCTTTCTTT. It encodes CASSLTFDTEAFF.

The rearrangement uses TRBV11-3 and TRBJ2-3, with D possibly TRBD2 on 5 matching bases. The length of the CDR3 is 11 residues. V was trimmed by 6 bases and J by 5 bases, leaving 6 bases between them. CDR1 is SGHNT and CDR2 is YENEEA in the germline V gene. In DNA form, the CDR3 reads TGTGCCAGCAGTCGGGGAGATACGCAGTATTTT. It translates to CASSRGDTQYF.

This chain joins TRBV30 and TRBJ2-7; TRBD1 is a possible D gene (6 bases). Germline V gene lookup returns CDR1 GTSNPN and CDR2 SVGIG (reference sequence). V dropped 1 base and J dropped 6 bases, with 10 bases sitting between them. This CDR3 region has 12 residues. CDR3 protein: CAWSETGREQYF. The CDR3, as DNA: TGTGCCTGGAGTGAAACAGGGCGCGAGCAGTACTTC.

In this sample, this clone turned up a few times. This chain uses TRBV18 with TRBJ1-2; no firm D call. The CDR3 sequence is 14 residues long. CDR1 is KGHSH, CDR2 LQKENI, per germline. V gave up 4 bases and J gave up 5 bases, with 14 bases separating them. The CDR3 sequence is CASSLQREAYGYTF. CDR3 DNA sequence: TGTGCCAGCTCACTCCAACGGGAGGCTTATGGCTACACCTTC.

V usage is TRBV2 and J usage is TRBJ1-1; D might be TRBD1 (5 bases). V lost 5 bases, J lost 0 bases, and 22 bases lay in between. The CDR3 has 18 residues. Per the germline V gene, CDR1 is SNHLY and CDR2 is FYNNEI. For the CDR3, the DNA is TGTGCCAGCAGTCGAGACAGCGCTATCGTGACGATGAACACTGAAGCTTTCTTT. It yields the protein CASSRDSAIVTMNTEAFF.

V is TRBV2 and J is TRBJ2-7; 8 bases line up with TRBD2. The CDR3 covers 14 residues. Looked up from germline, CDR1 is SNHLY and CDR2 is FYNNEI. Losses at the gene ends were 3 bases for V and 0 bases for J; bases not matched to a gene: 1. The CDR3 region is CASSDGGASYEQYF. DNA of the CDR3: TGTGCCAGCAGTGACGGGGGGGCCTCCTACGAGCAGTACTTC.

The V gene is TRBV27, the J gene TRBJ2-5, with 7 bases aligning to TRBD2. The trim removed 2 bases at V and 0 bases at J, leaving 6 bases unmatched. In germline, CDR1 is MNHEY, CDR2 SMNVEV (reference sequence). CDR3 size: 16 residues. CDR3 protein: CASSLIGGGNQETQYF. For the CDR3, the DNA is TGTGCCAGCAGTTTAATTGGGGGGGGGAACCAAGAGACCCAGTACTTC.

This clone was seen more than once but under ten times. The chain uses TRBV30 and TRBJ1-1; D unresolved. The CDR3 consists of 13 residues. V lost 4 bases, J lost 4 bases, and 13 bases lay in between. In germline, CDR1 is GTSNPN, CDR2 SVGIG (reference sequence). CDR3 protein: CAWMDGLSTEAFF. DNA for the CDR3: TGTGCCTGGATGGACGGACTGAGCACTGAAGCTTTCTTT.

The chain carries TRBV10-3 and TRBJ2-7; D might be TRBD1 (5 bases). Germline V CDR1 and CDR2: ENHRY, SYGVKD. The CDR3 is 15 amino acids. Trimming removed 4 bases from V and 3 bases from J, with 16 bases in between. This CDR3 is CAISVEPSDIYEQYF. CDR3 DNA: TGTGCCATCAGTGTGGAACCGTCGGACATCTACGAGCAGTACTTC.

The V gene is TRBV5-4, the J gene TRBJ1-2; 9 bases agree with TRBD1. Germline CDR1 is SGHNT and CDR2 is YYREEE (reference sequence). V gave up 2 bases and J gave up 6 bases; unmatched junction bases: 2. This CDR3 has 13 residues. For the CDR3, the DNA is TGTGCCAGCAGCTTAGACAGGGGGAATGGCTACACCTTC. Its protein is CASSLDRGNGYTF. Combining the CDR3 with reference TRBV5-4 and TRBJ1-2 gives the whole variable domain ETGVTQSPTHLIKTRGQQVTLRCSSQSGHNTVSWYQQALGQGPQFIFQYYREEENGRGNFPPRFSGLQFPNYSSELNVNALELDDSALYLCASSLDRGNGYTFGSGTRLTVV.

This CDR3 reads CASSSGGVGYGYTF. Written as DNA, the CDR3 is TGTGCCAGCAGCTCCGGGGGGGTAGGCTATGGCTACACCTTC. The J gene is TRBJ1-2, the V gene TRBV5-5, with D possibly being TRBD1 (5 bases). V was trimmed by 3 bases and J by 4 bases, leaving 13 bases between them. Germline CDR1 reads SGHKS; CDR2 reads YYEKEE (reference sequence). The CDR3 contains 14 residues.

The chain recombines TRBV29-1 with TRBJ2-5, with TRBD2 identical over 11 bases. CDR1 and CDR2 (germline): SQVTM, ANQGSEA. The length of the CDR3 is 13 residues. With V trimmed by 7 bases and J by 4 bases, 5 bases remained unmatched. In DNA, the CDR3 is TGCAGCGAGACTAGCGGGGAGGGAGAGACCCAGTACTTC. It is translated as CSETSGEGETQYF.

This chain uses TRBV4-3 with TRBJ2-2; the match to TRBD2 covers 7 bases. The CDR3 loop spans 16 amino acids. Trimming cost V 3 bases and J 0 bases; bases outside gene matches: 4. CDR1 is LGHNA and CDR2 is YSLEER in the germline V gene. CDR3 in amino acids: CASSQPGLSNTGELFF. The CDR3 DNA sequence: TGCGCCAGCAGCCAGCCGGGACTATCGAACACCGGGGAGCTGTTTTTT.

V gene TRBV19 combines with J gene TRBJ2-3; D unresolved. Looked up from germline, CDR1 is LNHDA and CDR2 is SQIVND (reference sequence). The CDR3 has 13 residues. The ends were cut back, 3 bases at V and 3 bases at J, with 7 bases in the middle. The CDR3 region has the DNA TGTGCCAGTAGTATTAGTACTACAGATACGCAGTATTTT. The encoded protein is CASSISTTDTQYF.

CDR3 protein: CASSPYRGLNQPQHF. CDR3 bases: TGTGCCAGCAGCCCCTACAGGGGTCTCAATCAGCCCCAGCATTTT. The chain combines TRBV5-6 with TRBJ1-5; TRBD1 matches 7 bases. This CDR3 is built from 15 residues. Germline CDR1 and CDR2: SGHDT and YYEEEE. Trimming cost V 4 bases and J 3 bases; bases outside gene matches: 7.